The 24 T cell receptor beta chains below were found in one sample sequenced in a study of CD8 T cells in ankylosing spondylitis. TCRdb re-called the 5' RACE reads with MiXCR, one entry per CDR3 protein. The top ten hold around 13% of the sample, which has about 340,000 distinct CDR3 sequences, approximately 22% seen once. Sequencing was carried out using blood, either unsorted or a sorted T cell fraction (not recorded which). Receptors originate from a male donor with ankylosing spondylitis or in good health (not recorded which).

This clonotype was detected a few times. V gene TRBV29-1 combines with J gene TRBJ1-2; 7 nucleotides match TRBD1. The V gene end was trimmed by 6 bases and the J gene end by 0 bases; junction bases not matched to a gene: 7. Germline V gene data show CDR1 as SQVTM and CDR2 as ANQGSEA. This CDR3 comprises 14 residues. In DNA form, the CDR3 reads TGCAGCGTCAGGGGGGGAAACGCTAACTATGGCTACACCTTC. Its protein is CSVRGGNANYGYTF. The full variable domain, rest sourced from reference TRBV29-1 and TRBJ1-2, is SAVISQKPSRDICQRGTSLTIQCQVDSQVTMMFWYRQQPGQSLTLIATANQGSEATYESGFVIDKFPISRPNLTFSTLTVSNMSPEDSSIYLCSVRGGNANYGYTFGSGTRLTVV.

This clonotype was found a few times. V and J are TRBV27 and TRBJ2-7; tentative D call: TRBD1 (7 bases). Germline V gene data show CDR1 as MNHEY and CDR2 as SMNVEV (reference sequence). Trimming took 5 bases from V and 1 from J, leaving 15 bases between them. CDR3 length: 15 amino acids. The CDR3 bases are TGTGCCAGCAGTCCAGAGACAGGGACTTCCTACGAGCAGTACTTC. Its protein product is CASSPETGTSYEQYF.

This clonotype was picked up a small number of times. The chain links TRBV29-1 to TRBJ2-1; a weak D match, TRBD2 (6 bases). V lost 7 bases, J lost 3 bases, and 10 bases lay in between. Per germline, CDR1 SQVTM and CDR2 ANQGSEA. The CDR3 covers 12 residues. The CDR3 loop reads CSGRGVYNEQFF. In DNA form, the CDR3 reads TGCAGCGGGAGGGGTGTCTACAATGAGCAGTTCTTC.

This clonotype has at least ten counts. The genes are TRBV20-1 and TRBJ2-3; possibly TRBD1 for D (6 bases). V gave up 3 bases and J gave up 0 bases, with 13 bases separating them. Germline CDR1 and CDR2: DFQATT and SNEGSKA (reference sequence). CDR3 size: 15 residues. The CDR3 nucleotides are TGCAGTGCTAGCCCAACAGGGCTTAGCACAGATACGCAGTATTTT. This gives the protein CSASPTGLSTDTQYF.

A few counts support this clonotype. An end of the junction does not agree with germline; a read error may underlie this. The CDR3: CASSEEGGLSYNEQFF. CDR3 nucleotide sequence: TGTGCCAGCAGCGAAGAAGGGGGGCTCAGCTACAATGAGCAGTTCTTC. The V and J genes are TRBV4-2 and TRBJ2-1; D possibly uses TRBD1 or TRBD2 (6 bases each). The CDR3 has 16 residues. Per germline, CDR1 LGHNA and CDR2 YNFKEQ.

This CDR3 reads CAISAENSYEQYF. The DNA of the CDR3 is TGTGCCATCAGTGCGGAAAATTCCTACGAGCAGTACTTC. The chain employs TRBV10-3 and TRBJ2-7; no clear D. The CDR3 is 13 residues long. V was clipped by 4 bases and J by 1 base, with 8 bases between them. CDR1 is ENHRY and CDR2 is SYGVKD in the germline V gene.

This sequence joins TRBV7-9 and TRBJ1-3; tentatively, D is TRBD1 (6 bases). Germline-derived CDR1 and CDR2 are SEHNR and FQNEAQ (reference sequence). The ends were cut back, 7 bases at V and 3 bases at J, with 13 bases in the middle. The CDR3 has 14 residues. The CDR3 protein is CASIGGEGGNTIYF. The CDR3 nucleotides read TGTGCCAGCATCGGGGGCGAAGGTGGAAACACCATATATTTT.

The chain has TRBV6-1 and TRBJ2-3; a weak D match, TRBD1 (6 bases). This CDR3 spans 15 amino acids. V dropped 2 bases and J dropped 1 base, with 10 bases sitting between them. Looked up from germline, CDR1 is MNHNS and CDR2 is SASEGT. In nucleotides, the CDR3 is TGTGCCAGCAGTGAATACTCAGGGGGCACAGATACGCAGTATTTT. It yields the protein CASSEYSGGTDTQYF.

The chain couples TRBV24-1 to TRBJ1-5, with TRBD1 identical over 8 bases. V gave up 4 bases and J gave up 4 bases; unmatched junction bases: 2. From germline, CDR1 is KGHDR and CDR2 SFDVKD. The CDR3 is 14 residues long. DNA of the CDR3: TGTGCCACCAGTGACGGACAGGGAAATCAGCCCCAGCATTTT. Translated: CATSDGQGNQPQHF.

This clonotype was detected only a few times. The V gene is TRBV20-1, the J gene TRBJ2-3; 9 positions match TRBD2. This CDR3 is built from 15 residues. J lost 2 bases, V lost 5 bases, and 8 bases had no gene match. Germline CDR1 DFQATT, CDR2 SNEGSKA (reference sequence). CDR3 protein: CSARILAGVTDTQYF. CDR3 DNA sequence: TGCAGTGCTCGAATATTAGCGGGGGTCACAGATACGCAGTATTTT.

This clonotype was counted a few times. V gene TRBV3-1 combines with J gene TRBJ2-3, with D perhaps being TRBD1 or TRBD2 (5 bases each). Per germline, CDR1 LGHDT and CDR2 YNNKEL (reference sequence). This CDR3 contains 16 residues. Trimming removed 1 base from V and 3 bases from J, with 14 bases in between. The DNA of the CDR3 is TGTGCCAGCAGCCAAGGATGGGGGTCTCTGACAGATACGCAGTATTTT. This encodes CASSQGWGSLTDTQYF.

J is TRBJ2-3 and V is TRBV2; D is uncertain. CDR3 size: 14 residues. Trimming cost V 6 bases and J 1 base, with 11 bases left between them. Germline V CDR1 and CDR2: SNHLY, FYNNEI. CDR3 sequence reads: CASSGPRGTDTQYF. CDR3 coding DNA: TGTGCCAGCAGCGGCCCCCGGGGCACAGATACGCAGTATTTT.

This clonotype was seen only a few times. The rearrangement links TRBV11-3 to TRBJ2-1, with 11 bases fitting TRBD2. CDR1 is SGHNT and CDR2 is YENEEA in the germline V gene. J gave up 9 bases and V 4 bases, and 5 bases lay outside the gene matches. The CDR3 extends over 14 amino acids. The CDR3 is CASSSPGLAAEQFF. CDR3 nucleotides: TGTGCCAGCAGCTCCCCGGGACTAGCGGCTGAGCAGTTCTTC.

Here the CDR3 reads CASSLIAGGRGTQYF. For the CDR3, the DNA is TGTGCCAGCAGTCTCATAGCGGGGGGCCGGGGGACCCAGTACTTC. This rearrangement joins TRBV28 to TRBJ2-5, with TRBD2 matching 10 bases. CDR3 length: 15 amino acids. CDR1 and CDR2 from the germline V gene are MDHEN and SYDVKM. V was pared by 5 bases and J by 7 bases, with 10 bases of the junction left unmatched.

The J gene is TRBJ2-3, the V gene TRBV29-1, with 7 bases matching TRBD2. Germline CDR1 reads SQVTM; CDR2 reads ANQGSEA. The CDR3 extends over 14 amino acids. Unmatched junction bases numbered 3, after V lost 3 bases and J lost 0 bases. CDR3 residues: CSVDLAASTDTQYF. In nucleotides, the CDR3 is TGCAGCGTTGACCTAGCGGCTAGCACAGATACGCAGTATTTT.

This clonotype was seen a few times. V usage is TRBV2 and J usage is TRBJ2-2, with D possibly matching TRBD1 (5 bases). Trimming cost V 7 bases and J 0 bases, with 9 bases left between them. This CDR3 region has 14 residues. Germline lookup yields CDR1 SNHLY and CDR2 FYNNEI. In DNA form, the CDR3 reads TGTGCCAGCATGACAGCAACGAACACCGGGGAGCTGTTTTTT. Its protein is CASMTATNTGELFF.

V gene TRBV7-9 combines with J gene TRBJ2-3; D is perhaps TRBD1 or TRBD2 (5 bases each). The germline V and J ends were trimmed by 10 bases and 0 bases, with 11 bases remaining between them. The CDR3 loop spans 13 amino acids. CDR1 and CDR2 from the germline V gene are SEHNR and FQNEAQ (reference sequence). The CDR3: CAIRGRSTDTQYF. The CDR3 DNA reads TGTGCCATCCGGGGCAGAAGCACAGATACGCAGTATTTT. Full variable domain (outside the CDR3, taken from reference TRBV7-9 and TRBJ2-3): DTGVSQNPRHKITKRGQNVTFRCDPISEHNRLYWYRQTLGQGPEFLTYFQNEAQLEKSRLLSDRFSAERPKGSFSTLEIQRTEQGDSAMYLCAIRGRSTDTQYFGPGTRLTVL.

The chain joins TRBV12-3 or TRBV12-4 to TRBJ1-2; 9 bases map to TRBD1. Unmatched junction bases numbered 7, after V lost 4 bases and J lost 4 bases. This CDR3 contains 15 residues. CDR3 protein: CASSSGTGWPYGYTF. CDR3 bases: TGTGCCAGCAGTTCCGGGACAGGGTGGCCCTATGGCTACACCTTC.

This sequence joins TRBV19 and TRBJ2-7; D could derive from TRBD1 or TRBD2 (5 bases each). V was clipped by 1 base and J by 7 bases, with 14 bases between them. This CDR3 is 14 amino acids long. Germline values: CDR1 LNHDA, CDR2 SQIVND (reference sequence). In nucleotides, the CDR3 is TGTGCCAGTAGTATAGTTGTTGGGGGAACGGAGCAGTACTTC. Encoded protein: CASSIVVGGTEQYF.

A few counts support this clonotype. The rearrangement uses TRBV2 and TRBJ2-1, with a tentative D call TRBD2 (6 bases). The CDR3 runs to 14 residues. Looked up from germline, CDR1 is SNHLY and CDR2 is FYNNEI. Trimming shortened V by 2 bases and J by 9 bases, and 14 bases separated the two germline ends. The CDR3 DNA reads TGTGCCAGCAGTGAAAGGGGAGGTGCGGGTGAGCAGTTCTTC. This codes for CASSERGGAGEQFF.

There are many counts of this clonotype. The CDR3 DNA reads as TGTGCCACCGGGCCCGGGACAGGAGCCTACGAGCAGTACTTC. Translation gives CATGPGTGAYEQYF. The chain joins TRBV10-3 to TRBJ2-7, with TRBD1 matching over 8 bases. In germline, CDR1 is ENHRY, CDR2 SYGVKD. The CDR3 spans 14 residues. V lost 10 bases, J lost 2 bases, and 10 bases stayed unmatched.

There are a few counts of this clonotype. The chain combines TRBV7-8 with TRBJ2-2, with 12 bases fitting TRBD2. Losses at the gene ends were 5 bases for V and 5 bases for J; bases not matched to a gene: 3. The CDR3 is made up of 15 amino acids. Germline CDR1 reads SGHVS; CDR2 reads FQNEAQ. CDR3 DNA: TGTGCCAGCAGCATTACTAGCGGGGGGACCGGGGAGCTGTTTTTT. It encodes CASSITSGGTGELFF. The full variable domain, with the rest looked up from reference TRBV7-8 and TRBJ2-2, is GAGVSQSPRYKVAKRGQDVALRCDPISGHVSLFWYQQALGQGPEFLTYFQNEAQLDKSGLPSDRFFAERPEGSVSTLKIQRTQQEDSAVYLCASSITSGGTGELFFGEGSRLTVL.

The chain links TRBV12-3 or TRBV12-4 to TRBJ2-7, with D hard to call. V dropped 8 bases and J dropped 0 bases, with 17 bases sitting between them. This CDR3 has 15 amino acids. The CDR3, as DNA: TGTGCCAGCGCCACACTCTTCTTAAGCTCCTACGAGCAGTACTTC. Amino acid sequence: CASATLFLSSYEQYF.

Only a few counts were recorded for this clonotype. The chain employs TRBV12-3 or TRBV12-4 and TRBJ1-1; D ambiguous. V gave up 4 bases and J gave up 11 bases, with 17 bases separating them. This CDR3 has 13 amino acids. The CDR3 protein is CASSSLTREEAFF. The CDR3 DNA reads as TGTGCCAGCAGTTCGCTCACTAGGGAGGAGGCTTTCTTT.